This section outlines one TCR beta chain sequence together with its context. CDR3 length equals 15 residues. Trimming removed 2 bases from V and 9 bases from J; junction bases left unmatched: 6. From germline, CDR1 is SNHLY and CDR2 FYNNEI. This specimen comes from a study of shared clonotypes between healthy human individuals. Sequencing used immunoSEQ multiplex PCR; TCRdb keeps in-frame clones, though not all of them. The sample consists of roughly 2.2 million clones, approximately 95% of them appearing once. The J gene is TRBJ2-1, the V gene TRBV2; 11 bases fit TRBD2. Input material: naive CD4+ T cells from PBMCs. Subset of the sample: CD45RA+ positively selected. This TCR came from a man aged 18 to 35 in good health. Some clones in this sample may be carry-over from other donors' samples. The CDR3: CASSEQLAGGSEQFF. DNA for the CDR3: TGTGCCAGCAGTGAACAGCTAGCGGGAGGAAGTGAGCAGTTCTTC. Together with reference TRBV2 and TRBJ2-1, the CDR3 gives the full variable domain: EPEVTQTPSHQVTQMGQEVILRCVPISNHLYFYWYRQILGQKVEFLVSFYNNEISEKSEIFDDQFSVERPDGSNFTLKIRSTKLEDSAMYFCASSEQLAGGSEQFFGPGTRLTVL.